Listed here are 16 T cell receptor beta chains from one sample, sequenced in a study of molecular identifiers for immune sequencing clone quantification. TCRdb analysed the PCR reads with MiXCR anew, one entry per CDR3 protein. Here the sample spans tens of thousands of distinct CDR3 sequences, 19% being singletons. The sample was naive CD8+ T cells from blood, with Jurkat cell RNA spiked in. Subset reported: FACS-sorted CD8+CD4-CCR7+CD45RA+ naive T cells. The origin of the receptors is a human donor in good health. Some libraries in this study had Jurkat cell RNA spiked in.

This clonotype showed up many times. This sequence joins TRBV7-9 and TRBJ2-7; TRBD1 matches 7 bases. V lost 4 bases, J lost 4 bases, and 10 bases stayed unmatched. CDR3 size: 15 residues. Germline assignment: CDR1 SEHNR and CDR2 FQNEAQ (reference sequence). CDR3 sequence (DNA): TGTGCCAGCAGCTCACCACAGGGGCACCCGTACGAGCAGTACTTC. As protein: CASSSPQGHPYEQYF.

The table lists this clonotype with many counts. CDR3 nucleotides: TGTGCCAGCAGTTACTTAGGACAGTACAATGAGCAGTTCTTC. It specifies CASSYLGQYNEQFF. This sequence joins TRBV6-2 or TRBV6-3 and TRBJ2-1; a possible D gene is TRBD1 (6 bases). V was shortened by 1 base and J by 4 bases, with 8 bases between the two germline ends. CDR3 size: 14 residues. From germline, CDR1 is MNHEY and CDR2 SVGEGT.

This clonotype was recorded at least ten times. The chain carries TRBV20-1 and TRBJ2-7; 8 bases match TRBD1. CDR1 is DFQATT, CDR2 SNEGSKA, per germline (reference sequence). This CDR3 contains 14 residues. Trimming at V came to 0 bases and at J to 4 bases, leaving 5 bases not matched to a gene. The CDR3 DNA follows: TGCAGTGCTAGAGAGGGACAGGTGCCTTACGAGCAGTACTTC. It yields the protein CSAREGQVPYEQYF.

This clonotype was detected ten times or more. J is TRBJ2-7 and V is TRBV5-4; TRBD2 agrees at 8 bases. This CDR3 region has 14 residues. After removal of 5 bases from V and 3 bases from J, the junction contained 7 bases not matched to a gene. In germline, CDR1 is SGHNT, CDR2 YYREEE (reference sequence). CDR3 nucleotide sequence: TGTGCCAGCAGGAGCGGGGGTGCGGTCTACGAGCAGTACTTC. Residues: CASRSGGAVYEQYF.

In its sample, this clonotype was seen many times. This sequence joins TRBV28 and TRBJ1-5, with D perhaps TRBD1 (5 bases). Germline CDR1 and CDR2: MDHEN and SYDVKM. The CDR3 sequence is 16 residues long. Trimming left V 3 bases short and J 0 bases short, with 12 bases between. The CDR3 region is CASSLRGQYSNQPQHF. In DNA form, the CDR3 reads TGTGCCAGCAGTTTGCGGGGCCAATATAGCAATCAGCCCCAGCATTTT.

This clonotype occurred many times. This chain uses TRBV4-3 with TRBJ1-1, with unresolved D. The CDR3 extends over 16 amino acids. The V gene's germline CDR1 is LGHNA and CDR2 YSLEER. V was pared by 1 base and J by 0 bases, with 12 bases between. CDR3 DNA sequence: TGCGCCAGCAGCCAAGGCCGAGGGAACTTGAACACTGAAGCTTTCTTT. Translation gives CASSQGRGNLNTEAFF.

Comments on this clonotype: At one boundary the junction diverges from the germline segment, which might be a read error. The chain recombines TRBV23-1 with TRBJ2-5, with a possible D match to TRBD1 (6 bases). TRBV23-1 qualifies as an ORF whose function is uncertain. The CDR3 is 13 residues long. The CDR3 region is CARSRRQEEAQYF. The CDR3 DNA sequence: TGCGCCCGCAGCCGTCGACAGGAAGAGGCCCAGTACTTC.

This clonotype has a count of ten or more. J is TRBJ2-7 and V is TRBV12-3 or TRBV12-4; the D gene is possibly TRBD2 (6 bases). This CDR3 comprises 13 residues. V was trimmed by 7 bases and J by 7 bases, leaving 17 bases between them. The DNA of the CDR3 is TGTGCCAGCACAACGCGGGCTAGCGTAGAGCAGTACTTC. It is translated as CASTTRASVEQYF.

This clonotype showed up many times. The chain recombines TRBV15 with TRBJ2-5; TRBD1 agrees at 7 bases. CDR1 is LNHNV and CDR2 is YYDKDF in the germline V gene (reference sequence). This CDR3 contains 15 residues. The J segment lost 4 bases and the V segment lost 0 bases, leaving 5 bases of the junction unmatched. The CDR3 sequence: CATSRDNYRGETQYF. The CDR3 region has the DNA TGTGCCACCAGCAGAGATAATTACAGGGGAGAGACCCAGTACTTC.

This clonotype has a count of ten or more. The genes are TRBV27 and TRBJ2-1; 13 positions match TRBD2. The V segment lost 7 bases and the J segment 9 bases; nucleotides outside the gene matches: 6. Per germline, CDR1 MNHEY and CDR2 SMNVEV (reference sequence). This CDR3 has 14 amino acids. The CDR3 sequence is CASTLAGGESEQFF. CDR3 nucleotides: TGTGCCAGCACACTAGCGGGAGGGGAGTCTGAGCAGTTCTTC.

Only a few counts were recorded for this clonotype. This chain joins TRBV10-3 and TRBJ1-2; TRBD1 agrees at 8 bases. Unmatched junction bases numbered 5, after V lost 0 bases and J lost 8 bases. CDR3 length: 14 amino acids. Looked up from germline, CDR1 is ENHRY and CDR2 is SYGVKD. The chain's CDR3 is CAISESGTGGGYTF. DNA for the CDR3: TGTGCCATCAGTGAGTCCGGGACAGGCGGGGGCTACACCTTC.

This clonotype was observed many times. This rearrangement joins TRBV20-1 to TRBJ2-7; 8 nucleotides align to TRBD2. CDR1 and CDR2 (germline): DFQATT, SNEGSKA (reference sequence). The J segment lost 0 bases and the V segment lost 1 base, leaving 8 bases of the junction unmatched. CDR3 length equals 16 residues. CDR3 in DNA: TGCAGTGCTAGAGCCCCGGGAAGCGGGGGCTCCTACGAGCAGTACTTC. It is translated as CSARAPGSGGSYEQYF.

This clonotype appeared many times. V is TRBV27 and J is TRBJ2-3, with TRBD2 as a possible D gene (7 bases). Deletions cut 2 bases from V and 6 bases from J, with 15 bases between. CDR3 length: 15 residues. Germline loops: CDR1 MNHEY, CDR2 SMNVEV (reference sequence). Written as DNA, the CDR3 is TGTGCCAGCAGTTTAGGGGGGGCGCGGAGGGATACGCAGTATTTT. As protein: CASSLGGARRDTQYF.

This clonotype was detected many times. A junction end diverges from the germline sequence, so it may reflect a read error. This sequence joins TRBV29-1 and TRBJ1-5; D is unresolved. The CDR3 is made up of 12 amino acids. Germline assignment: CDR1 SQVTM and CDR2 ANQGSEA. The CDR3 DNA follows: TGCAGCGTGGAAGATGACAATCAGCCCCAGCATTTT. This codes for CSVEDDNQPQHF.

This clonotype occurred many times. The chain combines TRBV6-2 or TRBV6-3 with TRBJ1-1; tentatively, D is TRBD1 (5 bases). The germline V and J ends were trimmed by 5 bases and 6 bases, with 22 bases remaining between them. The CDR3 contains 16 residues. The germline V gene has CDR1 MNHEY and CDR2 SVGEGT. The CDR3 DNA is TGTGCCAGCAGTCTCACGCAGGGTGGAGGAGTGTCTGAAGCTTTCTTT. Its protein is CASSLTQGGGVSEAFF.

This clonotype has a count of ten or more. The chain links TRBV27 to TRBJ2-7; the match to TRBD1 covers 9 bases. The CDR3 is 15 residues long. Per germline, CDR1 MNHEY and CDR2 SMNVEV (reference sequence). The junction had 4 bases not matched to a gene; V was cut back by 2 bases and J by 2 bases. The CDR3 DNA reads TGTGCCAGCAGTTTAGGGGGACAGGGAGCCTACGAGCAGTACTTC. Translating gives CASSLGGQGAYEQYF.